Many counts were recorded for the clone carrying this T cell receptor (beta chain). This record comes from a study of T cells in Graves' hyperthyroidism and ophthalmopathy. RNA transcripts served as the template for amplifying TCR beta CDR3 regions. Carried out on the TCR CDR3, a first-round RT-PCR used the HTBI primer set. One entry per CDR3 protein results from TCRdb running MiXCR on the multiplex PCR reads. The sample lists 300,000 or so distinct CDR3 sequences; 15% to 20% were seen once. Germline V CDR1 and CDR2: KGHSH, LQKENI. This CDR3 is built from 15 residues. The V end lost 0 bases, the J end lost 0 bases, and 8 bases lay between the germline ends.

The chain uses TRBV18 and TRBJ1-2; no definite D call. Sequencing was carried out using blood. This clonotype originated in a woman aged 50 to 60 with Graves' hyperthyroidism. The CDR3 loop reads CASSPPSGTNYGYTF. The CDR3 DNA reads TGTGCCAGCTCACCACCGAGCGGGACTAACTATGGCTACACCTTC.